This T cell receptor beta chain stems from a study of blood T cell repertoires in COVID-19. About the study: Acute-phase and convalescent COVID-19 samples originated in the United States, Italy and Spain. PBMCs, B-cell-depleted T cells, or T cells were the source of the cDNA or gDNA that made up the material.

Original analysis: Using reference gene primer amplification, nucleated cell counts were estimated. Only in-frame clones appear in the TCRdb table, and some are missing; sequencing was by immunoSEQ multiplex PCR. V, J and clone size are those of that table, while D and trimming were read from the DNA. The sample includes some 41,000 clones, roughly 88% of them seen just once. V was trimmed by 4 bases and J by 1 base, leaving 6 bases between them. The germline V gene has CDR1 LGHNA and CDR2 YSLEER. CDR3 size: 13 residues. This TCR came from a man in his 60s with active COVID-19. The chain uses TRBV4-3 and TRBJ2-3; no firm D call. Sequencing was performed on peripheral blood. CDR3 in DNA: TGCGCCAGCAGCCTCCTCGGCACAGATACGCAGTATTTT. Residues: CASSLLGTDTQYF.